The T cell receptor beta chain described here comes from a study of blood T cell repertoires in COVID-19. Study-level information: Both acute and convalescent COVID-19 samples were obtained from the United States, Italy and Spain. T cells, B-cell-depleted T cells, or PBMCs provided the cDNA or gDNA that served as material.

The ends lost 1 base at V and 1 base at J; junction bases unmatched: 6. This CDR3 contains 16 residues. CDR1 and CDR2 from the germline V gene are SGHAT and FQNNGV. How the authors handled the data: Estimation of nucleated cell counts relied on the amplification of reference gene primers. Assay used: immunoSEQ multiplex PCR; TCRdb lists only in-frame clones, some missing. V and J calls and clone size are as listed in that table; D and trimming were resolved from the DNA. The repertoire includes around 140,000 clones, 81% of them detected once, and over 8% sits in the top ten. The chain combines TRBV11-2 with TRBJ1-1; 7 bases fit TRBD1. The clonotype comes from a human donor in a cohort sampled during active COVID-19. Input material: peripheral blood. CDR3 sequence: CASSLAWAGGNTEAFF. For the CDR3, the DNA is TGTGCCAGCAGCTTAGCTTGGGCAGGGGGGAACACTGAAGCTTTCTTT. Full variable domain (missing parts from reference TRBV11-2 and TRBJ1-1): EAGVAQSPRYKIIEKRQSVAFWCNPISGHATLYWYQQILGQGPKLLIQFQNNGVVDDSQLPKDRFSAERLKGVDSTLKIQPAKLEDSAVYLCASSLAWAGGNTEAFFGQGTRLTVV.